This TCR beta chain was sequenced for a study of cytomegalovirus exposure and HLA in healthy donors. Whole-study results and caveats: An analysis done earlier found most TCR beta V segments productive about 87% or about 30% of the time. V segments that were indistinguishable, TRBV6-2 and TRBV6-3 among them, were omitted from analysis. The authors listed approximately 150 TCR beta chains as cytomegalovirus-associated.

Comments on this clone: Its target is not known.

CDR1 is LGHNA and CDR2 is YSLEER in the germline V gene. This CDR3 comprises 13 residues. The germline V and J ends were trimmed by 0 bases and 0 bases, with 2 bases remaining between them. This PCR relied on a set of 60 Vbeta primers and 13 Jbeta primers. Assay: immunoSEQ multiplex PCR; the TCRdb copy retains only in-frame clones and omits some. Of some 200,000 clones listed, about four fifths are singletons. The sequence derives from a male donor in good health and CMV-seropositive. Sequencing was carried out using PBMCs. V usage is TRBV4-3 and J usage is TRBJ2-5; no definite D call. CDR3 loop: CASSQDYQETQYF. The CDR3 DNA is TGCGCCAGCAGCCAAGACTACCAAGAGACCCAGTACTTC.